These 30 T cell receptor beta chains share one sample of origin, sequenced in a study of beta chain features in type 1 diabetes (dated by TCRdb to the late 2010s). The library came from the immunoSEQ multiplex PCR assay. All of the isolated RNA was reverse transcribed with the High Capacity cDNA Reverse Transcription Kit, so expressed TCRB transcripts were sequenced. TCRdb obtained this table from immuneACCESS and retained in-frame rearrangements with V and J assigned. These tables miss some clones; where compared with another copy, unresolved V genes account for less than half of the shortfall, and the remainder is unexplained. The sample has about 660,000 clones on record, over 12% of them singletons. The ten top clones hold 0.03% to 0.04% of the sample. These TCRs are of unknown antigen specificity. Results and caveats for the whole study, not just this receptor: Type 1 diabetes patients showed a moderate but significant shortening of TCRB CDR3 length in all four CD4+ subsets.

What was sequenced was naive CD4+ T cells from blood. The sample's cell subset or site, from its label and the paper: true naive CD4+ T cells. These receptors were collected from a man between 18 and 35 years old with type 1 diabetes.

In its sample, this clone was seen a few times. In DNA, the CDR3 is TGTGCCTGGACAGGGGACCAGAACACTGAAGCTTTCTTT. It is translated as CAWTGDQNTEAFF. The V and J genes are TRBV30 and TRBJ1-1; D may be TRBD1 (6 bases). The length of the CDR3 is 13 residues. V lost 4 bases and J lost 1, with 10 bases in between. Germline V gives CDR1 GTSNPN, CDR2 SVGIG (reference sequence).

The rearrangement joins TRBV7-2 to TRBJ2-7; no reliable D call. The germline gives CDR1 SGHTA, CDR2 FQGNSA. CDR3 length equals 12 residues. V lost 2 bases and J lost 12, with 14 bases in between. The CDR3 DNA follows: TGTGCCAGCAGCTTATGGCCCAGGAGTCCGTACTTC. Protein product: CASSLWPRSPYF.

The sample holds a few counts of this clone. The CDR3 DNA reads TGTGCCAGCAGCCTAAGTCGACTGTCCAATGAGCAGTTCTTC. This sequence encodes CASSLSRLSNEQFF. V and J are TRBV6-6 and TRBJ2-1; D is unresolved. Germline V CDR1 and CDR2: MNHNY, SVGAGI (reference sequence). The CDR3 has 14 amino acids. Trimming left V 6 bases short and J 6 bases short, with 15 bases between.

This clone was seen a few times. Other DNA sequences in this specimen translate into the identical CDR3. This chain uses TRBV29-1 with TRBJ2-5; D is uncertain. Looked up from germline, CDR1 is SQVTM and CDR2 is ANQGSEA. Between the trimmed V and J ends, which lost 4 bases and 3 bases, there was a span of 9 bases. The CDR3 is 12 amino acids. The chain's CDR3 is CSVARVEETQYF. In nucleotides, the CDR3 is TGCAGCGTTGCTAGGGTGGAAGAGACCCAGTACTTC.

The genes are TRBV5-1 and TRBJ1-1; no reliable D call. Looked up from germline, CDR1 is SGHRS and CDR2 is YFSETQ. This CDR3 comprises 8 residues. CDR3 in amino acids: CDTTEAFF. In DNA form, the CDR3 reads TGCGACACCACTGAAGCTTTCTTT.

V usage is TRBV4-1 and J usage is TRBJ2-1, with 8 positions matching TRBD2. The CDR3 extends over 15 amino acids. Germline V gene data show CDR1 as MGHRA and CDR2 as YSYEKL. J lost 4 bases, V lost 1 base, and 3 bases had no gene match. CDR3 in DNA: TGCGCCAGCAGCCAAGGGACTAGCAGTTACAATGAGCAGTTCTTC. Translated: CASSQGTSSYNEQFF.

This clone was recorded a few times. The chain couples TRBV6-6 to TRBJ2-1, with 9 nucleotides matching TRBD1. Per the germline V gene, CDR1 is MNHNY and CDR2 is SVGAGI (reference sequence). The CDR3 covers 13 residues. The trim removed 6 bases at V and 6 bases at J, leaving 3 bases unmatched. The CDR3 spells CASSPTGGNEQFF. CDR3 in DNA: TGTGCCAGCAGCCCGACAGGGGGCAATGAGCAGTTCTTC.

This chain joins TRBV30 and TRBJ2-1; 9 bases line up with TRBD2. CDR1 and CDR2 (germline): GTSNPN, SVGIG (reference sequence). J was trimmed by 9 bases and V by 5 bases; bases with no gene match: 11. CDR3 length: 14 amino acids. The DNA of the CDR3 is TGTGCCTGGTCCGGGACTAGCATAATAAGTGAGCAGTTCTTC. Translation gives CAWSGTSIISEQFF.

V gene TRBV7-8 combines with J gene TRBJ2-5; tentatively, D is TRBD1 or TRBD2 (5 bases each). This CDR3 spans 14 amino acids. Trimming left V 5 bases short and J 3 bases short, with 13 bases between. CDR1 and CDR2 (germline): SGHVS, FQNEAQ. This CDR3 is CASSLHLGEETQYF. The CDR3 DNA follows: TGTGCCAGCAGCCTCCACTTGGGGGAAGAGACCCAGTACTTC.

This clone was picked up a small number of times. V and J are TRBV29-1 and TRBJ1-5; D is undetermined. CDR1 and CDR2 from the germline V gene are SQVTM and ANQGSEA. The V end was cut by 5 bases, the J end by 3 bases, with 8 bases between. The CDR3 covers 12 residues. In nucleotides, the CDR3 is TGCAGCGTTTCTGCGGTCAATCAGCCCCAGCATTTT. Amino acids: CSVSAVNQPQHF.

CDR3 loop: CAWSRLVFREQFF. For the CDR3, the DNA is TGTGCCTGGAGTCGGCTAGTTTTCCGTGAGCAGTTCTTC. The rearrangement uses TRBV30 and TRBJ2-1; D call uncertain. This CDR3 contains 13 residues. CDR1 is GTSNPN, CDR2 SVGIG, per germline (reference sequence). Trimming cost V 2 bases and J 9 bases, with 14 bases left between them.

V is TRBV25-1 and J is TRBJ2-6; D is unclear. V gave up 4 bases and J gave up 4 bases, with 5 bases separating them. The CDR3 is made up of 13 amino acids. Looked up from germline, CDR1 is MGHDK and CDR2 is SYGVNS. The CDR3 DNA reads as TGTGCCAGCAGTGTGGTGGGGGCCAACGTCCTGACTTTC. It translates to CASSVVGANVLTF.

Only a few counts were recorded for this clone. The gene calls are TRBV9 and TRBJ1-3; no clear D gene. The V gene lost 0 bases and the J gene lost 0 bases, with 10 bases spanning the gap. The CDR3 runs to 16 residues. Per the germline V gene, CDR1 is SGDLS and CDR2 is YYNGEE. This chain's CDR3 is CASSVADPLSGNTIYF. CDR3 sequence (DNA): TGTGCCAGCAGCGTAGCAGATCCGCTCTCTGGAAACACCATATATTTT.

The chain is built from TRBV19 and TRBJ2-2; 8 bases align to TRBD1. CDR3 length: 15 amino acids. Germline values: CDR1 LNHDA, CDR2 SQIVND (reference sequence). The V and J ends lost 9 bases and 3 bases, in that order; junction bases with no gene match: 9. The CDR3 loop reads CASSRLDRDTGELFF. As DNA, the CDR3 is TGTGCCAGCTCACGACTGGACAGGGACACCGGGGAGCTGTTTTTT.

This chain uses TRBV7-9 with TRBJ1-1, with 9 bases lining up with TRBD1. J lost 4 bases, V lost 4 bases, and 10 bases had no gene match. Germline values: CDR1 SEHNR, CDR2 FQNEAQ (reference sequence). The CDR3 loop spans 16 amino acids. The CDR3 is CASSCRDRVCLTEAFF. Here the CDR3 DNA reads TGTGCCAGCAGCTGCCGGGACAGGGTATGTCTCACTGAAGCTTTCTTT.

The chain couples TRBV6-1 to TRBJ2-7, with 7 bases that match TRBD1. This CDR3 contains 14 residues. V was clipped by 10 bases and J by 2 bases; unmatched bases: 11. Germline V gives CDR1 MNHNS, CDR2 SASEGT. The CDR3 region is CATMAPGQTYEQYF. CDR3 coding DNA: TGTGCCACTATGGCCCCGGGACAGACCTACGAGCAGTACTTC.

The gene calls are TRBV7-2 and TRBJ1-1; D is undetermined. The V and J ends lost 3 bases and 5 bases respectively, with 10 bases between them. The CDR3 runs to 13 residues. CDR1 and CDR2 from the germline V gene are SGHTA and FQGNSA. The CDR3 sequence: CASSLIRETEAFF. In nucleotides, the CDR3 is TGTGCCAGCAGCTTGATTAGGGAGACTGAAGCTTTCTTT.

The chain has TRBV11-3 and TRBJ1-1, with 10 bases fitting TRBD1. V shed 5 bases, J shed 7 bases, and the junction held 7 bases outside the gene matches. The V gene's germline CDR1 is SGHNT and CDR2 YENEEA. This CDR3 contains 14 residues. The CDR3 coding sequence is TGTGCCAGCAGCCCCAGACAGGGGGCAGGTGAAGCTTTCTTT. Translating it yields CASSPRQGAGEAFF.

The rearrangement links TRBV4-1 to TRBJ2-3, with D uncertain. CDR3 size: 17 residues. With 1 base removed from V and 2 bases from J, the gap between germline ends came to 16 bases. Per the germline V gene, CDR1 is MGHRA and CDR2 is YSYEKL. The DNA for the CDR3 is TGCGCCAGCAGCCAAGGGCGCCTGGGCGGACCCACAGATACGCAGTATTTT. Its protein product is CASSQGRLGGPTDTQYF.

V is TRBV5-4 and J is TRBJ2-1; D possibly uses TRBD1 or TRBD2 (6 bases each). Trimming removed 4 bases at V and 4 bases at J, with 21 bases between. CDR3 size: 17 residues. In germline, CDR1 is SGHNT, CDR2 YYREEE (reference sequence). The CDR3 spells CASSAPGVTRGYNEQFF. CDR3 sequence (DNA): TGTGCCAGCAGCGCTCCCGGAGTGACTAGGGGGTACAATGAGCAGTTCTTC.

This clone was detected only a few times. The rearrangement joins TRBV9 to TRBJ2-1; 12 positions agree with TRBD2. Germline CDR1 reads SGDLS; CDR2 reads YYNGEE. V shed 6 bases and J 4 bases; nucleotides not matched to a gene: 5. The CDR3 runs 15 residues. CDR3 nucleotides: TGTGCCAGCACCGTGACTAGCGGGAGTTACAATGAGCAGTTCTTC. Encoded protein: CASTVTSGSYNEQFF.

The CDR3 sequence: CASSAPGGGLAKNIQYF. CDR3 bases: TGCGCCAGCAGCGCCCCTGGCGGGGGCTTAGCCAAAAACATTCAGTACTTC. The chain links TRBV4-1 to TRBJ2-4, with TRBD2 as a possible D gene (7 bases). The CDR3 is made up of 17 amino acids. Deletions cut 5 bases from V and 0 bases from J, with 17 bases between. Germline-derived CDR1 and CDR2 are MGHRA and YSYEKL.

The table lists this clone with a few counts. The rearrangement uses TRBV7-9 and TRBJ2-5; 9 bases map to TRBD1. J lost 5 bases, V lost 4 bases, and 5 bases had no gene match. Germline CDR1 and CDR2: SEHNR and FQNEAQ (reference sequence). There are 14 residues in the CDR3. The CDR3 DNA is TGTGCCAGCAGCTCCGGGACAGGGTGGGAGACCCAGTACTTC. Translation gives CASSSGTGWETQYF. Supplemented by reference TRBV7-9 and TRBJ2-5, the full variable domain reads DTGVSQNPRHKITKRGQNVTFRCDPISEHNRLYWYRQTLGQGPEFLTYFQNEAQLEKSRLLSDRFSAERPKGSFSTLEIQRTEQGDSAMYLCASSSGTGWETQYFGPGTRLLVL.

This clone was picked up a small number of times. This chain joins TRBV2 and TRBJ1-1; 7 bases are a match to TRBD1. This CDR3 is built from 14 residues. Germline trimming cut 4 bases from V and 8 bases from J; bases unmatched to any gene: 10. From germline, CDR1 is SNHLY and CDR2 FYNNEI. The CDR3 region is CASSATLQGREAFF. The CDR3 DNA sequence: TGTGCCAGCAGTGCCACCTTACAGGGGCGGGAAGCTTTCTTT.

This chain joins TRBV13 and TRBJ2-1; a weak D match, TRBD1 (6 bases). Germline V gene sequence: CDR1 PRHDT, CDR2 FYEKMQ (reference sequence). This CDR3 is built from 15 residues. V lost 7 bases, J lost 1 base, and 14 bases lay in between. The CDR3 bases are TGTGCCAGCATTCAGGGGATGGGTTCCTACAATGAGCAGTTCTTC. It translates to CASIQGMGSYNEQFF.

V usage is TRBV5-1 and J usage is TRBJ2-1, with TRBD2 matching over 11 bases. The ends lost 4 bases at V and 10 bases at J; junction bases unmatched: 7. CDR1 is SGHRS and CDR2 is YFSETQ in the germline V gene. This CDR3 is 14 amino acids long. CDR3 residues: CASSRLAGPGEQFF. In nucleotides, the CDR3 is TGCGCCAGCAGCCGACTAGCGGGACCAGGGGAGCAGTTCTTC.

The chain carries TRBV2 and TRBJ1-2; 7 nucleotides match TRBD1. Per germline, CDR1 SNHLY and CDR2 FYNNEI. With V trimmed by 5 bases and J by 0 bases, 3 bases remained unmatched. The CDR3 consists of 14 residues. The CDR3 nucleotides read TGTGCCAGCAGTCCGGGACAGACTAACTATGGCTACACCTTC. It specifies CASSPGQTNYGYTF.

As for this clone: Other DNA sequences from this sample encode an identical CDR3 as well. The genes are TRBV4-2 and TRBJ2-5; D gene unclear. The CDR3 extends over 13 amino acids. Germline CDR1 is LGHNA and CDR2 is YNFKEQ. V was cut by 0 bases and J by 1 base, with 3 bases left in between. CDR3 residues: CASSQDGQETQYF. DNA for the CDR3: TGTGCCAGCAGCCAAGACGGCCAAGAGACCCAGTACTTC.

This clone turned up a few times. This sequence joins TRBV9 and TRBJ2-1; D may be TRBD2 (7 bases). Trimming stripped 0 bases from V and 4 bases from J, with 11 bases between. This CDR3 is built from 15 residues. Germline V lookup: CDR1 SGDLS, CDR2 YYNGEE. In DNA, the CDR3 is TGTGCCAGCAGCGTAGCGGGGGGCGTTTACAATGAGCAGTTCTTC. Amino acids: CASSVAGGVYNEQFF.

A few counts support this clone. The chain employs TRBV5-1 and TRBJ2-1; unclear D gene. Germline V gene lookup returns CDR1 SGHRS and CDR2 YFSETQ. The CDR3 loop spans 14 amino acids. V gave up 4 bases and J gave up 2 bases, with 10 bases separating them. DNA of the CDR3: TGCGCCAGCAGCCAGTACCCTGCCTACAATGAGCAGTTCTTC. Translation: CASSQYPAYNEQFF.